This TCR beta chain was sequenced for a study of blood T cell repertoires in COVID-19. Profiled with immunoSEQ multiplex PCR; TCRdb holds only in-frame clones, not every one. The sample has some 290,000 clones, around 83% seen once; the top ten hold approximately 4%. Germline CDR1 reads MDHEN; CDR2 reads SYDVKM. V dropped 5 bases and J dropped 7 bases, with 11 bases sitting between them. This CDR3 region has 12 residues. Specimen: peripheral blood. The chain has TRBV28 and TRBJ1-2; D call uncertain. This TCR was recovered from a man between 18 and 29 years old with active or convalescent COVID-19. The CDR3 DNA sequence: TGTGCCAGCAGTCCCGATAGAGGTGGCTACACCTTC. Encoded protein: CASSPDRGGYTF.